What follows are 26 T cell receptor beta chains derived from one specimen sequenced in a study of blood T cell repertoires in COVID-19. Measured with immunoSEQ multiplex PCR; TCRdb has only the in-frame clones, and not every one. Of roughly 130,000 clones in the sample, 84% were seen once. The sample consisted of PBMCs or T cells enriched from blood (not recorded which). Receptors were obtained from a man aged 40-49 years with acute COVID-19.

This chain connects TRBV11-2 to TRBJ1-2; TRBD1 agrees at 10 bases. The germline gives CDR1 SGHAT, CDR2 FQNNGV. The V segment lost 1 base and the J segment 2 bases; nucleotides outside the gene matches: 1. This CDR3 region has 15 residues. The CDR3 loop is CASSLGQGANYGYTF. For the CDR3, the DNA is TGTGCCAGCAGCTTAGGACAGGGGGCGAACTATGGCTACACCTTC.

This clone was seen a handful of times. CDR3 in amino acids: CASSLAGDAYEQYF. The CDR3, as DNA: TGCGCCAGCAGCTTGGCAGGGGACGCCTACGAGCAGTACTTC. This chain uses TRBV5-1 with TRBJ2-7; TRBD1 is a possible D gene (6 bases). Trimming removed 0 bases from V and 2 bases from J, with 9 bases in between. This CDR3 contains 14 residues. Germline V gives CDR1 SGHRS, CDR2 YFSETQ.

This clone came up once. V usage is TRBV7-8 and J usage is TRBJ1-6; no definite D call. The CDR3 is made up of 15 amino acids. Per germline, CDR1 SGHVS and CDR2 FQNEAQ. V was shortened by 3 bases and J by 0 bases, with 6 bases between the two germline ends. CDR3 sequence reads: CASSLESSYNSPLHF. CDR3 DNA sequence: TGTGCCAGCAGCTTGGAGAGCTCCTATAATTCACCCCTCCACTTT.

This clone has only a few counts. This sequence joins TRBV2 and TRBJ1-4; D unresolved. V lost 7 bases to trimming and J lost 7 bases, with 13 bases between them. The CDR3 contains 13 residues. Germline V gives CDR1 SNHLY, CDR2 FYNNEI. The CDR3: CASNIRRSEKLFF. The CDR3 bases are TGTGCCAGCAATATTAGGCGGTCTGAAAAACTGTTTTTT.

The chain is built from TRBV6-2 or TRBV6-3 and TRBJ2-3; 8 bases match TRBD1. V shed 2 bases and J 3 bases; nucleotides not matched to a gene: 7. CDR3 length equals 16 residues. The germline V gene encodes CDR1 MNHEY and CDR2 SVGEGT. The CDR3 spells CASSYGVWDRTDTQYF. As DNA, the CDR3 is TGTGCCAGCAGTTACGGGGTATGGGACAGGACAGATACGCAGTATTTT.

The V gene is TRBV6-5, the J gene TRBJ1-4, with 8 positions matching TRBD1. Germline assignment: CDR1 MNHEY and CDR2 SVGAGI. V gave up 9 bases and J gave up 6 bases; unmatched junction bases: 3. The CDR3 loop spans 12 amino acids. Written as DNA, the CDR3 is TGTGCCAGTACAGGGGGTGATGAAAAACTGTTTTTT. Its protein is CASTGGDEKLFF.

CDR3 DNA: TGTGCCGCTCGAGATGACAGTAACACTGAAGCTTTCTTT. As protein: CAARDDSNTEAFF. This chain links TRBV6-5 with TRBJ1-1; tentatively, D is TRBD1 (5 bases). CDR1 is MNHEY and CDR2 is SVGAGI in the germline V gene. Trimming removed 11 bases at V and 2 bases at J, with 15 bases between. The CDR3 consists of 13 residues.

The chain has TRBV9 and TRBJ2-1, with 7 bases matching TRBD2. Losses at the gene ends were 4 bases for V and 8 bases for J; bases not matched to a gene: 12. The length of the CDR3 is 15 residues. Germline values: CDR1 SGDLS, CDR2 YYNGEE. The CDR3 DNA follows: TGTGCCAGCAGCACGGTGGGCGGGAGAGTCGATGAGCAGTTCTTC. This encodes CASSTVGGRVDEQFF.

The genes are TRBV28 and TRBJ2-7, with D tentatively TRBD2 (5 bases). Trimming took 9 bases from V and 7 from J, leaving 22 bases between them. The germline V gene has CDR1 MDHEN and CDR2 SYDVKM. There are 14 residues in the CDR3. CDR3 DNA: TGTGCCAGACAGACCCCGGACTCGTATAAGGAGCAGTACTTC. Residues: CARQTPDSYKEQYF.

The chain is built from TRBV28 and TRBJ2-7; maybe TRBD1 (6 bases). CDR1 and CDR2 from the germline V gene are MDHEN and SYDVKM. Trimming removed 6 bases from V and 1 base from J, with 19 bases in between. This CDR3 is 16 amino acids long. The CDR3 DNA is TGTGCCAGCAGGGGAAGTACAGGGAAAGTATCCTACGAGCAGTACTTC. The encoded protein is CASRGSTGKVSYEQYF.

V gene TRBV6-2 or TRBV6-3 combines with J gene TRBJ2-2; 8 positions match TRBD1. The CDR3 is 17 amino acids. Germline CDR1 is MNHEY and CDR2 is SVGEGT. V trimming: 2 bases; J trimming: 3 bases; junction bases outside the gene matches: 8. DNA of the CDR3: TGTGCCAGCAGTTACAAGGGGCAGGGGGCAGACACCGGGGAGCTGTTTTTT. It yields the protein CASSYKGQGADTGELFF.

Only one count was recorded for this clone. As DNA, the CDR3 is TGCGCCAGCAGCCCCGGAGGCAGGGGCCAAGAGACCCAGTACTTC. Translating gives CASSPGGRGQETQYF. The rearrangement uses TRBV5-1 and TRBJ2-5; tentatively, D is TRBD1 (6 bases). Looked up from germline, CDR1 is SGHRS and CDR2 is YFSETQ. This CDR3 contains 15 residues. Between the trimmed V and J ends, which lost 4 bases and 1 base, there was a span of 14 bases.

V is TRBV5-1 and J is TRBJ2-7; TRBD1 matches 8 bases. CDR3 size: 19 residues. Germline V gene sequence: CDR1 SGHRS, CDR2 YFSETQ. Trimming at V came to 3 bases and at J to 1 base, leaving 18 bases not matched to a gene. The CDR3 nucleotides are TGCGCCAGCAGCTGGGTGACAGGGGCCGGCTTCAAATTATCCTACGAGCAGTACTTC. This encodes CASSWVTGAGFKLSYEQYF.

V usage is TRBV2 and J usage is TRBJ2-5, with 8 bases lining up with TRBD2. V was clipped by 4 bases and J by 4 bases; unmatched bases: 8. This CDR3 spans 15 amino acids. Germline CDR1 is SNHLY and CDR2 is FYNNEI. CDR3 DNA sequence: TGTGCCAGCAGTGTCGGGGGGGCAAGGCGAGAGACCCAGTACTTC. Amino acid sequence: CASSVGGARRETQYF.

The chain couples TRBV6-2 or TRBV6-3 to TRBJ1-2; D call uncertain. There are 12 residues in the CDR3. The germline V gene encodes CDR1 MNHEY and CDR2 SVGEGT. V gave up 4 bases and J gave up 6 bases, with 9 bases separating them. The CDR3 reads CASSFGGHGYTF. The CDR3 DNA reads TGTGCCAGCAGTTTTGGAGGCCATGGCTACACCTTC.

The rearrangement joins TRBV10-3 to TRBJ1-5; unclear D gene. Trimming cost V 2 bases and J 0 bases, with 5 bases left between them. The CDR3 contains 14 residues. Germline CDR1 reads ENHRY; CDR2 reads SYGVKD. DNA for the CDR3: TGTGCCATCAGTGAGATCCTTAGCAATCAGCCCCAGCATTTT. This translates into CAISEILSNQPQHF.

The chain couples TRBV24-1 to TRBJ1-1; perhaps TRBD1 as D (5 bases). Germline assignment: CDR1 KGHDR and CDR2 SFDVKD. The CDR3 sequence is 14 residues long. Trimming left V 9 bases short and J 1 base short, with 14 bases between. The CDR3 DNA follows: TGTGCCACCCGACAGAGCGACAGGAACACTGAAGCTTTCTTT. Amino acids: CATRQSDRNTEAFF.

DNA for the CDR3: TGTGCCAGCAGCTTAGGAGGGCAGGGAAACACCATATATTTT. This sequence encodes CASSLGGQGNTIYF. V and J are TRBV5-4 and TRBJ1-3; D not resolved. CDR3 length: 14 amino acids. Trimming cost V 2 bases and J 4 bases, with 10 bases left between them. The germline gives CDR1 SGHNT, CDR2 YYREEE (reference sequence).

The genes are TRBV30 and TRBJ1-1; 10 bases agree with TRBD1. CDR3 length equals 13 residues. The junction had 5 bases not matched to a gene; V was cut back by 5 bases and J by 5 bases. CDR1 is GTSNPN and CDR2 is SVGIG in the germline V gene (reference sequence). The CDR3 coding sequence is TGTGCCTGGGCTGACAGGGGGCGAACTGAAGCTTTCTTT. Translated: CAWADRGRTEAFF.

The rearrangement joins TRBV7-6 to TRBJ2-7; D remains ambiguous. CDR1 and CDR2 (germline): SGHVS, FNYEAQ. Trimming cost V 5 bases and J 0 bases, with 11 bases left between them. The CDR3 has 14 amino acids. Here the CDR3 DNA reads TGTGCCAGCAGCCACCTGGGCAACTCCTACGAGCAGTACTTC. Its translation is CASSHLGNSYEQYF.

The chain recombines TRBV18 with TRBJ1-4, with 8 bases that match TRBD1. The CDR3 length is 16 residues. J lost 3 bases, V lost 4 bases, and 7 bases had no gene match. CDR1 KGHSH and CDR2 LQKENI come from the germline V gene. This CDR3 is CASSRDLTGANEKLFF. The CDR3 nucleotides read TGTGCCAGCTCACGGGACCTGACAGGGGCTAATGAAAAACTGTTTTTT.

This rearrangement joins TRBV2 to TRBJ1-1; no clear D. The germline V gene has CDR1 SNHLY and CDR2 FYNNEI. CDR3 length: 13 amino acids. Trimming removed 4 bases at V and 4 bases at J, with 10 bases between. The CDR3 loop reads CASSAVRGTEAFF. CDR3 DNA: TGTGCCAGCAGTGCGGTTCGGGGCACTGAAGCTTTCTTT.

The genes are TRBV7-2 and TRBJ1-1; a weak D match, TRBD1 (6 bases). The CDR3 extends over 14 amino acids. Germline V gene lookup returns CDR1 SGHTA and CDR2 FQGNSA. V lost 4 bases and J 5 bases, leaving 14 bases between the germline ends. The CDR3 is CASSYDRIGTEAFF. CDR3 in DNA: TGTGCCAGCAGCTATGACAGGATAGGGACTGAAGCTTTCTTT. Variable domain in full (rest from reference TRBV7-2 and TRBJ1-1): GAGVSQSPSNKVTEKGKDVELRCDPISGHTALYWYRQSLGQGLEFLIYFQGNSAPDKSGLPSDRFSAERTGGSVSTLTIQRTQQEDSAVYLCASSYDRIGTEAFFGQGTRLTVV.

This clone was seen a single time. The chain carries TRBV7-8 and TRBJ2-3, with 10 bases that match TRBD2. Trimming took 5 bases from V and 4 from J; bases not matched to a gene: 12. The V gene's germline CDR1 is SGHVS and CDR2 FQNEAQ. There are 17 residues in the CDR3. CDR3 region: CASSQFQREGRADTQYF. In DNA form, the CDR3 reads TGTGCCAGCAGCCAATTCCAGCGGGAGGGCCGCGCAGATACGCAGTATTTT.

The J gene is TRBJ2-7, the V gene TRBV27, with 9 bases matching TRBD1. The V gene's germline CDR1 is MNHEY and CDR2 SMNVEV (reference sequence). V was clipped by 6 bases and J by 4 bases; unmatched bases: 10. The CDR3 is 15 residues long. CDR3 bases: TGTGCCAGCAGAAGCGGGACAGGGAATCAATACGAGCAGTACTTC. Protein sequence: CASRSGTGNQYEQYF.

This clone has only one observation. J is TRBJ2-1 and V is TRBV10-2; TRBD2 matches at 11 bases. The CDR3 covers 16 residues. J lost 0 bases, V lost 7 bases, and 5 bases had no gene match. Germline CDR1 reads WSHSY; CDR2 reads SAAADI. CDR3 nucleotides: TGCGCCAGCATCCGACTAGCGGGGTCCTCCTACAATGAGCAGTTCTTC. Protein: CASIRLAGSSYNEQFF.